What follows are 26 T cell receptor beta chains derived from one specimen sequenced in a study of tumor-infiltrating lymphocytes in localized non-small cell lung cancer. Here immunoSEQ multiplex PCR was the method, and the copy in TCRdb shows in-frame clones only, minus some. The table has 20,000 or so clones, 73% seen once. The sequencing sample was made of lung tumor tissue. These receptors all come from a human donor with non-small cell lung cancer.

This rearrangement joins TRBV6-6 to TRBJ1-1; the D gene is possibly TRBD1 (5 bases). CDR3 length: 15 residues. Germline lookup yields CDR1 MNHNY and CDR2 SVGAGI (reference sequence). V was cut by 2 bases and J by 5 bases, with 15 bases left in between. The CDR3 DNA sequence: TGTGCCAGCAGTTACGGTCGGGGGGTAGGTACTGAAGCTTTCTTT. Translating it yields CASSYGRGVGTEAFF.

This chain connects TRBV4-1 to TRBJ1-5; 12 bases are shared with TRBD1. Germline V gives CDR1 MGHRA, CDR2 YSYEKL. The length of the CDR3 is 19 residues. The V segment lost 4 bases and the J segment 5 bases; nucleotides outside the gene matches: 15. The CDR3 DNA is TGCGCCAGCAGCCCAACCGGGACAGGGGGCTTAGGAGGCCATCAGCCCCAGCATTTT. As protein: CASSPTGTGGLGGHQPQHF.

The chain employs TRBV6-1 and TRBJ2-1; no clear D. Germline V gene sequence: CDR1 MNHNS, CDR2 SASEGT. Deletions cut 8 bases from V and 3 bases from J, with 17 bases between. The CDR3 contains 15 residues. CDR3 DNA sequence: TGTGCCAGCGCCTCTGGGCTGGTTTTCTACAATGAGCAGTTCTTC. Translation: CASASGLVFYNEQFF.

This chain connects TRBV5-1 to TRBJ2-7; TRBD1 matches at 8 bases. CDR1 SGHRS and CDR2 YFSETQ come from the germline V gene. The junction had 3 bases not matched to a gene; V was cut back by 4 bases and J by 6 bases. This CDR3 has 12 amino acids. CDR3 sequence reads: CASSHTGGEQYF. Written as DNA, the CDR3 is TGCGCCAGCAGCCACACAGGGGGCGAGCAGTACTTC.

The rearrangement joins TRBV7-3 to TRBJ2-3; D possibly corresponds to TRBD2 (5 bases). The V end lost 0 bases, the J end lost 5 bases, and 15 bases lay between the germline ends. The CDR3 runs to 16 residues. CDR1 SGHTA and CDR2 FQGTGA come from the germline V gene. DNA of the CDR3: TGTGCCAGCAGCTTAACCCTCGGCAGTGGGAGAGATACGCAGTATTTT. Translated: CASSLTLGSGRDTQYF.

This rearrangement joins TRBV25-1 to TRBJ1-1, with 9 bases matching TRBD1. CDR1 is MGHDK, CDR2 SYGVNS, per germline. CDR3 length equals 15 residues. J was trimmed by 4 bases and V by 6 bases; bases with no gene match: 9. The CDR3 protein is CASRAGDREFTEAFF. CDR3 DNA sequence: TGTGCCAGCAGGGCAGGGGACAGGGAGTTCACTGAAGCTTTCTTT.

The chain combines TRBV5-1 with TRBJ2-3; weak D call: TRBD2 (7 bases). V lost 6 bases and J lost 0, with 11 bases in between. CDR3 length equals 14 residues. Germline V gene sequence: CDR1 SGHRS, CDR2 YFSETQ. This CDR3 is CASNRGGSTDTQYF. The CDR3 coding sequence is TGCGCCAGCAATAGGGGGGGCAGCACAGATACGCAGTATTTT.

The V and J genes are TRBV7-2 and TRBJ2-3; TRBD2 aligns across 8 bases. The trim removed 2 bases at V and 1 base at J, leaving 5 bases unmatched. In germline, CDR1 is SGHTA, CDR2 FQGNSA. The CDR3 is made up of 16 amino acids. CDR3 DNA sequence: TGTGCCAGCAGCTTACGGCGGGGGGCCGGCACAGATACGCAGTATTTT. Its translation is CASSLRRGAGTDTQYF. The whole variable domain, remainder taken from reference TRBV7-2 and TRBJ2-3, is GAGVSQSPSNKVTEKGKDVELRCDPISGHTALYWYRQSLGQGLEFLIYFQGNSAPDKSGLPSDRFSAERTGGSVSTLTIQRTQQEDSAVYLCASSLRRGAGTDTQYFGPGTRLTVL.

V and J are TRBV11-2 and TRBJ2-6; no clear D gene. The germline CDR1 and CDR2 sequences are SGHAT and FQNNGV. V was trimmed by 6 bases and J by 0 bases, leaving 6 bases between them. The CDR3 runs to 14 residues. The CDR3 nucleotides are TGTGCCAGCAGAAAGGGCTCTGGGGCCAACGTCCTGACTTTC. Translation: CASRKGSGANVLTF.

The chain is built from TRBV29-1 and TRBJ1-2, with D perhaps matching TRBD1 (5 bases). With 6 bases removed from V and 5 bases from J, the gap between germline ends came to 13 bases. This CDR3 is built from 12 residues. Germline lookup yields CDR1 SQVTM and CDR2 ANQGSEA. The CDR3 sequence is CSVGDPLYGYTF. As DNA, the CDR3 is TGCAGCGTAGGGGACCCCCTTTATGGCTACACCTTC.

The V and J genes are TRBV7-6 and TRBJ2-3; the match to TRBD1 covers 7 bases. V lost 1 base and J lost 1; bases outside the gene matches: 5. The CDR3 extends over 16 amino acids. CDR1 is SGHVS, CDR2 FNYEAQ, per germline. CDR3 region: CASSLEPGGGTDTQYF. CDR3 nucleotides: TGTGCCAGCAGCTTAGAGCCAGGGGGAGGCACAGATACGCAGTATTTT. The full variable domain, with the rest looked up from reference TRBV7-6 and TRBJ2-3, is GAGVSQSPRYKVTKRGQDVALRCDPISGHVSLYWYRQALGQGPEFLTYFNYEAQQDKSGLPNDRFSAERPEGSISTLTIQRTEQRDSAMYRCASSLEPGGGTDTQYFGPGTRLTVL.

The V and J genes are TRBV4-3 and TRBJ2-3; 10 bases map to TRBD2. The CDR3 contains 18 residues. Germline loops: CDR1 LGHNA, CDR2 YSLEER. The ends lost 0 bases at V and 2 bases at J; junction bases unmatched: 8. This CDR3 is CASSQELVAGGYTDTQYF. In DNA, the CDR3 is TGCGCCAGCAGCCAAGAGTTGGTAGCGGGGGGTTACACAGATACGCAGTATTTT.

V and J are TRBV11-2 and TRBJ1-1, with no clear D. V was cut by 5 bases and J by 4 bases, with 17 bases left in between. The germline V gene encodes CDR1 SGHAT and CDR2 FQNNGV. This CDR3 comprises 15 residues. CDR3 protein: CASSLRAGGGTEAFF. DNA of the CDR3: TGTGCCAGCAGCCTTCGGGCAGGTGGCGGCACTGAAGCTTTCTTT.

The chain uses TRBV11-2 and TRBJ2-1; D gene uncertain. The V end lost 1 base, the J end lost 6 bases, and 13 bases lay between the germline ends. The CDR3 length is 15 residues. Germline V gene sequence: CDR1 SGHAT, CDR2 FQNNGV. The CDR3 sequence is CASSLVATVVNEQFF. The CDR3 region has the DNA TGTGCCAGCAGCTTAGTGGCTACAGTGGTCAATGAGCAGTTCTTC.

This clone was seen a single time. J is TRBJ1-1 and V is TRBV10-3; maybe TRBD1 (5 bases). This CDR3 has 12 amino acids. Germline lookup yields CDR1 ENHRY and CDR2 SYGVKD. V was cut by 10 bases and J by 3 bases, with 12 bases left in between. The CDR3 DNA reads as TGTGCCACCTGGGGCCTGGACACTGAAGCTTTCTTT. Its translation is CATWGLDTEAFF.

The gene calls are TRBV7-8 and TRBJ1-1, with D perhaps matching TRBD1 (6 bases). Trimming took 5 bases from V and 0 from J, leaving 10 bases between them. Germline V gene lookup returns CDR1 SGHVS and CDR2 FQNEAQ. The CDR3 consists of 14 residues. The DNA for the CDR3 is TGTGCCAGCAGCCTCCGGACAGTGAACACTGAAGCTTTCTTT. Translating it yields CASSLRTVNTEAFF.

The J gene is TRBJ1-4, the V gene TRBV25-1, with 8 bases aligning to TRBD1. Germline V gene sequence: CDR1 MGHDK, CDR2 SYGVNS. The CDR3 totals 17 residues. V shed 4 bases, J shed 0 bases, and the junction held 7 bases outside the gene matches. The CDR3 loop reads CASSGGQVLATNEKLFF. The CDR3 region has the DNA TGTGCCAGCAGTGGGGGACAGGTCCTTGCAACTAATGAAAAACTGTTTTTT. The whole variable domain, filled in from reference TRBV25-1 and TRBJ1-4, reads EADIYQTPRYLVIGTGKKITLECSQTMGHDKMYWYQQDPGMELHLIHYSYGVNSTEKGDLSSESTVSRIRTEHFPLTLESARPSHTSQYLCASSGGQVLATNEKLFFGSGTQLSVL.

This clone was seen a single time. The genes are TRBV27 and TRBJ1-1; the D is unclear. Germline loops: CDR1 MNHEY, CDR2 SMNVEV (reference sequence). The V end lost 6 bases, the J end lost 0 bases, and 11 bases lay between the germline ends. The CDR3 loop spans 14 amino acids. The DNA of the CDR3 is TGTGCCAGCAGCATCGAAGGAGTGAACACTGAAGCTTTCTTT. Translating gives CASSIEGVNTEAFF.

This chain uses TRBV6-5 with TRBJ1-2; D is unclear. V lost 4 bases and J 0 bases, leaving 6 bases between the germline ends. Germline V CDR1 and CDR2: MNHEY, SVGAGI. This CDR3 has 13 amino acids. The CDR3: CASSSSSNYGYTF. In DNA, the CDR3 is TGTGCCAGCAGTTCATCTTCTAACTATGGCTACACCTTC.

The chain uses TRBV7-9 and TRBJ1-5; TRBD1 matches at 8 bases. Unmatched junction bases numbered 14, after V lost 3 bases and J lost 7 bases. Germline V gene data show CDR1 as SEHNR and CDR2 as FQNEAQ (reference sequence). The CDR3 covers 17 residues. Here the CDR3 reads CASSLGTGGRYGQPQHF. CDR3 nucleotides: TGTGCCAGCAGCTTGGGGACAGGAGGGAGATACGGCCAGCCCCAGCATTTT.

The chain joins TRBV7-2 to TRBJ1-5; D call uncertain. This CDR3 comprises 15 residues. Germline values: CDR1 SGHTA, CDR2 FQGNSA. Trimming pared 4 bases from V and 7 bases from J, leaving 17 bases between. CDR3 sequence reads: CASSSTVGGSQPQHF. The CDR3 nucleotides read TGTGCCAGCAGCTCAACTGTGGGCGGCTCGCAGCCCCAGCATTTT.

This chain connects TRBV4-3 to TRBJ2-1; D may be TRBD1 or TRBD2 (6 bases each). V was trimmed by 0 bases and J by 10 bases, leaving 16 bases between them. The CDR3 runs to 15 residues. Germline V gene sequence: CDR1 LGHNA, CDR2 YSLEER. The CDR3 region is CASSQDTRGLGEQFF. Here the CDR3 DNA reads TGCGCCAGCAGCCAAGATACCAGGGGACTGGGAGAGCAGTTCTTC.

A few counts support this clone. This chain joins TRBV25-1 and TRBJ2-2; 9 bases match TRBD1. CDR1 and CDR2 from the germline V gene are MGHDK and SYGVNS. Trimming at V came to 5 bases and at J to 7 bases, leaving 8 bases not matched to a gene. The length of the CDR3 is 15 residues. CDR3 sequence: CASSPGTGSGGELFF. The CDR3 coding sequence is TGTGCCAGCAGTCCCGGGACAGGGTCCGGCGGGGAGCTGTTTTTT. The full variable domain, with the rest looked up from reference TRBV25-1 and TRBJ2-2, is EADIYQTPRYLVIGTGKKITLECSQTMGHDKMYWYQQDPGMELHLIHYSYGVNSTEKGDLSSESTVSRIRTEHFPLTLESARPSHTSQYLCASSPGTGSGGELFFGEGSRLTVL.

This chain joins TRBV18 and TRBJ1-1, with D uncertain. Germline values: CDR1 KGHSH, CDR2 LQKENI. The CDR3 contains 17 residues. V shed 4 bases and J shed 0 bases, with 18 bases lying between them. The CDR3 protein is CASSLSNSLMMNTEAFF. CDR3 bases: TGTGCCAGCTCACTAAGCAACAGCCTAATGATGAACACTGAAGCTTTCTTT.

This clone was seen a few times. Other nucleotide sequences in the sample specify the same CDR3. This rearrangement joins TRBV7-2 to TRBJ1-1; D unresolved. From germline, CDR1 is SGHTA and CDR2 FQGNSA. CDR3 length: 14 amino acids. Trimming left V 2 bases short and J 1 base short, with 8 bases between. The chain's CDR3 is CASSLRTQNTEAFF. The DNA for the CDR3 is TGTGCCAGCAGCTTAAGGACCCAGAACACTGAAGCTTTCTTT.

The chain couples TRBV6-1 to TRBJ1-5; D is undetermined. The length of the CDR3 is 14 residues. Germline loops: CDR1 MNHNS, CDR2 SASEGT. V was pared by 0 bases and J by 4 bases, with 7 bases between. The CDR3 spells CASSEAGWNQPQHF. In DNA, the CDR3 is TGTGCCAGCAGTGAAGCAGGCTGGAATCAGCCCCAGCATTTT.